Listed here are 17 T cell receptor beta chains from one sample, sequenced in a study of preoperative IRX-2 immunotherapy in early breast cancer. Noted treatment: preoperative locoregional IRX-2 cytokine immunotherapy. Libraries were prepared by immunoSEQ multiplex PCR; TCRdb keeps only in-frame clonotypes and omits some of them. The sample has 900 to 1,100 clones; about 68% are singletons. Material: tumor tissue, obtained before IRX-2 immunotherapy. The receptors shown here come from a human donor with breast cancer.

J is TRBJ1-4 and V is TRBV19; D ambiguous. The CDR3 has 13 residues. Germline CDR1 and CDR2: LNHDA and SQIVND (reference sequence). The V gene lost 10 bases and the J gene lost 4 bases, with 13 bases spanning the gap. CDR3 protein: CATEGRYNEKLFF. In DNA, the CDR3 is TGTGCCACCGAAGGACGGTATAATGAAAAACTGTTTTTT.

The CDR3 sequence: CASSLGDGGETQYF. The CDR3 DNA reads as TGTGCCAGCAGCCTGGGAGACGGTGGGGAGACCCAGTACTTC. The chain links TRBV11-3 to TRBJ2-5, with a weak D call TRBD2 (5 bases). Germline V gene lookup returns CDR1 SGHNT and CDR2 YENEEA. Between the trimmed V and J ends, which lost 5 bases and 5 bases, there was a span of 15 bases. The CDR3 spans 14 residues.

V is TRBV30 and J is TRBJ2-7; 8 bases are a match to TRBD2. The length of the CDR3 is 14 residues. Germline V gene data show CDR1 as GTSNPN and CDR2 as SVGIG (reference sequence). Trimming at V came to 2 bases and at J to 3 bases, leaving 6 bases not matched to a gene. The CDR3 spells CAWSSRGRIYEQYF. In DNA form, the CDR3 reads TGTGCCTGGAGTTCCCGCGGGAGGATCTACGAGCAGTACTTC. Filled out from reference TRBV30 and TRBJ2-7, the complete variable domain reads SQTIHQWPATLVQPVGSPLSLECTVEGTSNPNLYWYRQAAGRGLQLLFYSVGIGQISSEVPQNLSASRPQDRQFILSSKKLLLSDSGFYLCAWSSRGRIYEQYFGPGTRLTVT.

The gene calls are TRBV5-1 and TRBJ1-6, with TRBD1 matching over 9 bases. V dropped 4 bases and J dropped 6; count of bases not matched to a gene: 11. The CDR3 has 17 residues. Germline V CDR1 and CDR2: SGHRS, YFSETQ. The DNA of the CDR3 is TGCGCCAGCAGCCCCCTTGACCCGGGACAGGGTAATTCACCCCTCCACTTT. It encodes CASSPLDPGQGNSPLHF.

This clone came up a few times. The rearrangement links TRBV12-5 to TRBJ2-7; 7 bases map to TRBD2. Germline V lookup: CDR1 LGHNT, CDR2 FRNRAP. V shed 2 bases and J 5 bases; nucleotides not matched to a gene: 18. The CDR3 consists of 18 residues. Written as DNA, the CDR3 is TGTGCTAGTGGTTTGTATAGGGAACAGGCGGGAGTCCCCCACGAGCAGTACTTC. Its protein product is CASGLYREQAGVPHEQYF.

V and J are TRBV30 and TRBJ2-1; unclear D gene. V dropped 0 bases and J dropped 2 bases, with 11 bases sitting between them. The germline CDR1 and CDR2 sequences are GTSNPN and SVGIG (reference sequence). The CDR3 spans 15 residues. CDR3 DNA: TGTGCCTGGAGTGTACGTGGTCTAACCTACAATGAGCAGTTCTTC. Translating gives CAWSVRGLTYNEQFF.

The rearrangement links TRBV6-8 to TRBJ1-2; D may be TRBD1 (5 bases). Germline-derived CDR1 and CDR2 are MNHGY and SAAAGT. V lost 6 bases and J 4 bases, leaving 18 bases between the germline ends. The CDR3 has 15 amino acids. CDR3 region: CASSETPGTAYGYTF. In DNA form, the CDR3 reads TGTGCCAGCAGCGAAACCCCCGGGACGGCCTATGGCTACACCTTC.

The V call is TRBV19, the J call TRBJ1-5, with D perhaps TRBD1 (6 bases). The CDR3 runs to 14 residues. The V and J ends lost 8 bases and 4 bases respectively, with 15 bases between them. Germline CDR1 LNHDA, CDR2 SQIVND (reference sequence). The CDR3 sequence: CASRQERGNQPQHF. Written as DNA, the CDR3 is TGTGCCAGTCGACAGGAGAGGGGGAATCAGCCCCAGCATTTT.

The chain combines TRBV7-4 with TRBJ1-4; maybe TRBD1 (6 bases). Germline loops: CDR1 SGHVT, CDR2 SQSDAQ. The length of the CDR3 is 17 residues. V was cut by 7 bases and J by 4 bases, with 22 bases left in between. The CDR3 DNA reads as TGTGCCAGCACCGTAATACACCGGACAGCGTGTAATGAAAAACTGTTTTTT. This encodes CASTVIHRTACNEKLFF.

The chain links TRBV6-8 to TRBJ1-2; D gene ambiguous. The germline V gene encodes CDR1 MNHGY and CDR2 SAAAGT. CDR3 length equals 13 residues. V lost 6 bases, J lost 8 bases, and 16 bases lay in between. CDR3 sequence reads: CASRDQNYLGYTF. DNA of the CDR3: TGTGCCAGCAGAGACCAAAATTACCTGGGCTACACCTTC.

V gene TRBV15 combines with J gene TRBJ2-5; 8 positions match TRBD1. The CDR3 length is 18 residues. From germline, CDR1 is LNHNV and CDR2 YYDKDF (reference sequence). V trimming: 1 base; J trimming: 4 bases; junction bases outside the gene matches: 14. CDR3 bases: TGTGCCACCAGCAGAGTGCCGCCGACAGGGGAGATGGGAGAGACCCAGTACTTC. As protein: CATSRVPPTGEMGETQYF.

This sequence joins TRBV11-3 and TRBJ2-6; D is ambiguous. The CDR3 loop spans 16 amino acids. Between the trimmed V and J ends, which lost 1 base and 0 bases, there was a span of 7 bases. Germline CDR1 reads SGHNT; CDR2 reads YENEEA. This CDR3 reads CASSLGLGSGANVLTF. CDR3 sequence (DNA): TGTGCCAGCAGCTTAGGGCTTGGCTCTGGGGCCAACGTCCTGACTTTC.

The V and J genes are TRBV23-1 and TRBJ1-2, with TRBD1 matching 12 bases. TRBV23-1 is annotated as an ORF whose role is uncertain. Trimming cost V 6 bases and J 8 bases; bases outside gene matches: 16. The CDR3 has 17 amino acids. The CDR3 here is CASSQDRGTGGASGYTF. The CDR3 coding sequence is TGCGCCAGCAGCCAAGATCGAGGGACAGGGGGCGCTTCGGGCTACACCTTC.

The chain carries TRBV6-8 and TRBJ2-2, with TRBD1 as a possible D gene (5 bases). The CDR3 runs to 13 residues. The V end lost 7 bases, the J end lost 6 bases, and 12 bases lay between the germline ends. Germline V gene lookup returns CDR1 MNHGY and CDR2 SAAAGT. CDR3 in amino acids: CASTPVGPGELFF. Here the CDR3 DNA reads TGTGCCAGCACCCCAGTGGGGCCCGGGGAGCTGTTTTTT.

The rearrangement links TRBV5-1 to TRBJ1-1, with a tentative D call TRBD1 (6 bases). CDR3 size: 14 residues. From germline, CDR1 is SGHRS and CDR2 YFSETQ. Trimming shortened V by 0 bases and J by 3 bases, and 9 bases separated the two germline ends. The CDR3 spells CASSLGGAHTEAFF. The CDR3 region has the DNA TGCGCCAGCAGCTTGGGGGGGGCGCACACTGAAGCTTTCTTT.

This rearrangement joins TRBV19 to TRBJ2-7, with D possibly matching TRBD1 (6 bases). This CDR3 contains 12 residues. Germline CDR1 LNHDA, CDR2 SQIVND (reference sequence). Trimming took 2 bases from V and 6 from J, leaving 8 bases between them. CDR3: CASSIIGGEQYF. The CDR3 DNA is TGTGCCAGTAGTATAATAGGGGGCGAGCAGTACTTC.

The chain joins TRBV7-7 to TRBJ2-3, with a weak D call TRBD2 (5 bases). In germline, CDR1 is SSHAT, CDR2 FNYEAQ (reference sequence). The CDR3 covers 16 residues. V lost 1 base, J lost 2 bases, and 13 bases lay in between. The DNA for the CDR3 is TGTGCCAGCAGCTTAGGGACTGCGGATCCCACAGATACGCAGTATTTT. Protein product: CASSLGTADPTDTQYF.